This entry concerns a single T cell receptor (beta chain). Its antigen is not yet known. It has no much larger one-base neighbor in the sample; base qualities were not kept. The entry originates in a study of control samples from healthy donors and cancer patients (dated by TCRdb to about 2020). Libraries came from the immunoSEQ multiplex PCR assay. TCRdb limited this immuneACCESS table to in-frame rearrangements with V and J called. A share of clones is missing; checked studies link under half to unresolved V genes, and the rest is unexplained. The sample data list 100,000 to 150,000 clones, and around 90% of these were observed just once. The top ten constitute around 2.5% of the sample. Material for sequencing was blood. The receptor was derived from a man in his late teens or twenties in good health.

The nucleotide sequence is given as TGTGCCAGCAGCTCTACGACGGGTAATGAAAAACTGTTTTTT. It specifies CASSSTTGNEKLFF. The rearranged segments are TRBV9 and TRBJ1-4; the D gene identity is not certain. From the cysteine up to the phenylalanine, the CDR3 has a length of 14 residues. Of the read, only the CDR3 DNA is kept; its 42 bases are in frame from base 1. The trim is 4 bases for V and 4 bases for J, with a gap of 11 bases between the germline ends. Based on the germline V gene, the CDR1 and CDR2 sequences are SGDLS and YYNGEE.